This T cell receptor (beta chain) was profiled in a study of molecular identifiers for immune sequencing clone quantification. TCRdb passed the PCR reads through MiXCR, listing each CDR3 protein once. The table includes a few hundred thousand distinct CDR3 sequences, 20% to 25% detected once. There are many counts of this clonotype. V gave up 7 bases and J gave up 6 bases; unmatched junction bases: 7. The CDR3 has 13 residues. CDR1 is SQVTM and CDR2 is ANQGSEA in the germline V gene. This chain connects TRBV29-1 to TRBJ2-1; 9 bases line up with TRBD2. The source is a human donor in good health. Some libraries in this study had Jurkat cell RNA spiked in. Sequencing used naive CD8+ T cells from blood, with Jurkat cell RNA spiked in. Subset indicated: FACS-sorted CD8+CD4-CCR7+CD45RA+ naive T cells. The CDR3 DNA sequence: TGCAGCGGCAGGGTAGCGGGAGTCAATGAGCAGTTCTTC. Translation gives CSGRVAGVNEQFF.